A selection of T cell receptor beta chains follows, all from one sample in a study of blood T cell repertoires in COVID-19. Sequencing used immunoSEQ multiplex PCR; TCRdb keeps in-frame clones, though not all of them. The sample has tens of thousands of clones, about 69% seen once. What was sequenced was peripheral blood. The receptors stem from a man between 65 and 85 years old with acute or convalescent COVID-19. Both conserved end residues are part of each CDR3. Each record gives: D gene, clone size, V gene, J gene, CDR3 protein, CDR3 DNA. The D gene is left open where the match is weak. The listing skips clone size in some rows; elsewhere it reads once, few, many or a size class.

>TRBD1|once|TRBV6-6|TRBJ1-5
CASSPGQGSNQPQHF
TGTGCCAGCAGTCCCGGACAGGGGAGCAATCAGCCCCAGCATTTT
>-|-|TRBV28|TRBJ2-7
CASSFRKGQGSEQYF
TGTGCCAGCTCTTTCCGGAAGGGGCAGGGAAGCGAGCAGTACTTC
>TRBD1|-|TRBV27|TRBJ1-3
CASSSDGTGRNTIYF
TGTGCCAGCAGTTCCGACGGGACAGGGAGAAACACCATATATTTT
>-|-|TRBV11-3|TRBJ2-1
CASSLASHEQFF
TGTGCCAGCAGCTTAGCTAGTCATGAGCAGTTCTTC
>-|-|TRBV21-1|TRBJ2-7
CASSKGGDSRAYEQYF
TGTGCCAGCAGCAAAGGGGGGGACAGCAGAGCCTACGAGCAGTACTTC
>-|-|TRBV4-1|TRBJ1-1
CASSQKDLVGRWTEAFF
TGCGCCAGCAGCCAAAAGGATCTGGTCGGGAGATGGACTGAAGCTTTCTTT
>-|once|TRBV27|TRBJ1-6
CASSLKGVNSPLHF
TGTGCCAGCAGTCTGAAGGGGGTGAATTCACCCCTCCACTTT
>TRBD1|-|TRBV18|TRBJ2-7
CASSPSGGYEQYF
TGTGCCAGCTCACCGTCAGGGGGATACGAGCAGTACTTC
>-|once|TRBV29-1|TRBJ2-7
CSVEVVAGPGEQYF
TGCAGCGTTGAGGTAGTCGCGGGGCCCGGCGAGCAGTACTTC
>TRBD2|-|TRBV9|TRBJ2-1
CASSAGLAGLNEQFF
TGTGCCAGCAGCGCCGGACTAGCGGGCCTCAATGAGCAGTTCTTC
>TRBD2|-|TRBV7-9|TRBJ2-5
CASSWTSGQETQYF
TGTGCCAGCAGCTGGACTAGCGGCCAAGAGACCCAGTACTTC
>-|few|TRBV10-2|TRBJ2-5
CASSEPGKKETQYF
TGCGCCAGCAGTGAGCCGGGGAAGAAAGAGACCCAGTACTTC
>-|-|TRBV6-6|TRBJ2-7
CASSGRTAGYEQYF
TGTGCCAGCAGTGGACGGACGGCGGGGTACGAGCAGTACTTC
>TRBD2|-|TRBV7-3|TRBJ2-3
CASSLTGGTSSTSTDTQYF
TGTGCCAGCAGCTTAACGGGAGGGACTAGCAGCACTAGCACAGATACGCAGTATTTT
>-|-|TRBV3-1/TRBV3-2|TRBJ2-4
CASSQTVIQYF
TGTGCCAGCAGCCAAACAGTCATTCAGTACTTC
>-|-|TRBV6-2/TRBV6-3|TRBJ1-5
CASSQPSVLSQHF
TGTGCCAGCAGCCAGCCCTCGGTGTTGTCCCAGCATTTT
>TRBD1|-|TRBV19|TRBJ2-1
CASSGGTGEYNEQFF
TGTGCCAGTAGTGGGGGGACAGGGGAATACAATGAGCAGTTCTTC
>TRBD1|-|TRBV6-6|TRBJ2-1
CASRRGQVASDEQFF
TGTGCCAGCAGGCGGGGACAGGTAGCCTCGGATGAGCAGTTCTTC
>TRBD1|once|TRBV27|TRBJ1-2
CASSLWSQGAAYGYTF
TGTGCCAGCAGTTTATGGTCCCAGGGGGCAGCCTATGGCTACACCTTC
>-|-|TRBV3-1/TRBV3-2|TRBJ2-7
CASSQGLLSYEQYF
TGTGCCAGCAGCCAAGGTCTACTATCCTACGAGCAGTACTTC
>TRBD2|-|TRBV3-1/TRBV3-2|TRBJ2-2
CASSAGLAGGELFF
TGTGCCAGCAGTGCGGGACTAGCCGGCGGGGAGCTGTTTTTT
>-|few|TRBV12-3/TRBV12-4|TRBJ2-1
CASSPRRDNEQFF
TGTGCCAGCAGCCCGAGGCGGGACAATGAGCAGTTCTTC
>TRBD2|-|TRBV7-7|TRBJ2-3
CASSPETSGSMTTTDTQYF
TGTGCTAGCAGCCCCGAGACTAGCGGATCCATGACCACCACAGATACGCAGTATTTT
>-|-|TRBV19|TRBJ1-1
CASTRQIPLRTEAFF
TGTGCCAGTACCAGGCAGATCCCCCTCCGGACTGAAGCTTTCTTT
>TRBD2|-|TRBV5-8|TRBJ2-1
CASSFLYSGNFNNEQFF
TGTGCCAGCAGCTTCCTTTATAGCGGGAACTTTAACAATGAGCAGTTCTTC
>-|-|TRBV18|TRBJ1-6
CASSPYGGADSPLHF
TGTGCCAGCTCACCATATGGGGGCGCGGATTCACCCCTCCACTTT
>-|-|TRBV10-2|TRBJ2-7
CASSEYRAEQYF
TGCGCCAGCAGTGAGTACAGGGCCGAGCAGTACTTC
>TRBD2|-|TRBV6-2/TRBV6-3|TRBJ2-7
CASSYSGTSEPVRTYEQYF
TGTGCCAGCAGTTACTCCGGGACTAGCGAACCAGTTCGGACCTACGAGCAGTACTTC
>-|-|TRBV7-6|TRBJ2-7
CASSPRGQFYEQYF
TGTGCCAGCAGCCCTCGAGGACAGTTCTACGAGCAGTACTTC
>-|-|TRBV11-1|TRBJ2-7
CASSLAYARGYEQYF
TGTGCCAGCAGCTTGGCCTACGCCAGGGGCTACGAGCAGTACTTC
>TRBD1|-|TRBV15|TRBJ2-7
CATSTPGQGAEEQYF
TGTGCCACCAGCACCCCGGGACAGGGGGCGGAGGAGCAGTACTTC
>-|-|TRBV15|TRBJ2-7
CATSRDYREQYF
TGTGCCACCAGCAGAGATTACAGGGAGCAGTACTTC
>-|-|TRBV15|TRBJ1-1
CATSRDRRGGNTEAFF
TGTGCCACCAGCAGAGATCGGCGGGGCGGTAACACTGAAGCTTTCTTT
>TRBD1|-|TRBV6-1|TRBJ2-3
CASSAWGTGGTDTQYF
TGTGCCAGCAGTGCGTGGGGGACAGGGGGGACAGATACGCAGTATTTT
>-|-|TRBV3-1/TRBV3-2|TRBJ2-2
CASSQAGSGELFF
TGTGCCAGCAGCCAAGCAGGGTCCGGGGAGCTGTTTTTT
>-|few|TRBV20-1|TRBJ2-3
CSASSFLHLNPITDTQYF
TGCAGTGCTAGTTCCTTTCTCCACCTAAACCCCATCACAGATACGCAGTATTTT
>-|-|TRBV7-2|TRBJ1-1
CASSLGGVGLPSPEAFF
TGTGCCAGCAGCTTGGGGGGGGTGGGATTACCGAGCCCTGAAGCTTTCTTT
>-|-|TRBV6-2/TRBV6-3|TRBJ1-1
CASSSTHRGTEAFF
TGTGCCAGCAGTTCGACCCATCGGGGGACTGAAGCTTTCTTT
>-|few|TRBV28|TRBJ2-6
CASRATIGHSSGANVLTF
TGTGCCAGCAGAGCTACGATTGGCCACAGCTCTGGGGCCAACGTCCTGACTTTC
>TRBD1|-|TRBV24-1|TRBJ2-1
CATRTGGGEQFF
TGTGCCACCAGGACAGGGGGCGGGGAGCAGTTCTTC
>-|-|TRBV6-5|TRBJ2-7
CASILYYEQYF
TGTGCCAGCATCCTATATTACGAGCAGTACTTC